A selection of T cell receptor beta chains follows, all from one sample in a study of T cell repertoires in cytomegalovirus infection. No antigen has been assigned to these receptors. MiXCR, run by TCRdb on the reads, gives a single entry per CDR3 protein. The sample records under 300,000 distinct CDR3 sequences, 20% to 25% being singletons. The specimen was cultured PBMCs, collected from culture after CMV antigen stimulation. These receptors were obtained from a human donor in good health (CMV status not recorded). Some clones in this sample may be carry-over from other donors' samples. Both conserved end residues are part of each CDR3. The D gene is left open where the match is weak. Some rows mark clone size as missing; the rest say once, few, many or name a class of expanded clone.

J: TRBJ2-6; V: TRBV19; size: .; D: .; DNA: TGTGCCAGTAGTATCGTCTTATGGCGGGACAGCGATTTACACACCCGCTCTGGGGCCAACGTCCTGACTTTC; CDR3: CASSIVLWRDSDLHTRSGANVLTF
J: TRBJ2-5; V: TRBV30; size: .; D: TRBD1; DNA: TGTGCCTGGGGGCTTGGACAGGGCCAAGAGACCCAGTACTTC; CDR3: CAWGLGQGQETQYF
J: TRBJ2-2; V: TRBV12-3/TRBV12-4; size: once; D: .; DNA: TGTGCCAGCAGTTTAGGGGGACCCACCGGGGAGCTGTTTTTT; CDR3: CASSLGGPTGELFF
J: TRBJ1-6; V: TRBV6-1; size: many; D: TRBD1; DNA: TGTGCCAGCAGTTCGACCGGGACAGGGGGCGCGTCCTATAATTCACCCCTCCACTTT; CDR3: CASSSTGTGGASYNSPLHF
J: TRBJ2-5; V: TRBV7-2; size: many; D: .; DNA: TGTGCCAGCAGCTTAGGAACCCGGGGTGGGGAGACCCAGTACTTC; CDR3: CASSLGTRGGETQYF
J: TRBJ2-7; V: TRBV20-1; size: .; D: .; DNA: TGCAGTGCTAGAGATAGGACCAACTACGAGCAGTACTTC; CDR3: CSARDRTNYEQYF
J: TRBJ2-7; V: TRBV19; size: .; D: TRBD1; DNA: TGTGCCAGACTCGGGACAGCCGAGCAGTACTTC; CDR3: CARLGTAEQYF
J: TRBJ2-2; V: TRBV7-2; size: .; D: .; DNA: TGTGCCAGCAGCAAAGGACGGAGAAACACCGGGGAGCTGTTTTTT; CDR3: CASSKGRRNTGELFF
J: TRBJ2-3; V: TRBV7-9; size: .; D: .; DNA: TGTGCCAGCAGCTTAAAATTTTTGTCGGGGGCGTTACGCACAGATACGCAGTATTTT; CDR3: CASSLKFLSGALRTDTQYF
J: TRBJ2-3; V: TRBV7-4; size: .; D: TRBD2; DNA: TGTGCCAGCAGCTTATCGGCGGTACTAGCGGGAGGCCCGGGTGGAGATACGCAGTATTTT; CDR3: CASSLSAVLAGGPGGDTQYF
J: TRBJ1-1; V: TRBV10-3; size: few; D: TRBD1; DNA: TGTGCCATCAGTGACTCGGGACAGGGGAACACTGAAGCTTTCTTT; CDR3: CAISDSGQGNTEAFF
J: TRBJ2-5; V: TRBV12-3/TRBV12-4; size: many; D: .; DNA: TGTGCCAGCAGTTCATCAGGGTCGGCAGAGACCCAGTACTTC; CDR3: CASSSSGSAETQYF
J: TRBJ2-3; V: TRBV11-3; size: many; D: .; DNA: TGTGCCAGCAGCTTAGGCCAGTCGGGTACGCAGTATTTT; CDR3: CASSLGQSGTQYF